This T cell receptor (beta chain) originates from a study of T cells after yellow fever vaccination. Study observations and caveats: A large majority of primary-vaccination clones showed up again after the booster (around 96% CD4, around 90% CD8).

V was shortened by 4 bases and J by 4 bases, with 14 bases between the two germline ends. From germline, CDR1 is MNHEY and CDR2 SVGAGI. CDR3 length: 14 amino acids. TCRdb ran MiXCR on the 5' RACE reads and lists one entry per CDR3 protein. The data contain more than 450,000 distinct CDR3 sequences, around a fifth of them seen just once; the ten biggest clones take up 16%. This clonotype appeared a few times. The antigen is unknown. V and J are TRBV6-5 and TRBJ2-7; D gene uncertain. This sequence originates from a man younger than 30 who received the YFV17D yellow fever vaccine. Sequencing used PBMCs, obtained 20 to 25 days after the first yellow fever vaccination. CDR3 DNA sequence: TGTGCCAGCAGTTCTACTTGGGGTTCTTACGAGCAGTACGTC. It codes for CASSSTWGSYEQYV.